These 31 T cell receptor beta chains were all obtained from the same sample, sequenced in a study of T cells in Graves' hyperthyroidism and ophthalmopathy. Researchers took RNA transcripts and amplified the TCR beta CDR3 regions from them. RT-PCR in the first round (using the HTBI primer set) targeted the TCR CDR3. Using its own MiXCR run on the multiplex PCR reads, TCRdb lists one record per CDR3 protein. This sample yields about 420,000 distinct CDR3 sequences, of which approximately 13% are seen a single time; 4% to 6.5% belongs to the top ten. The sequencing input was blood. The source is a woman aged 18 to 35 with Graves' hyperthyroidism.

This clonotype was recorded a few times. The CDR3 region is CASSQEHRTDTQYF. CDR3 bases: TGTGCCAGCAGCCAAGAACACCGCACAGATACGCAGTATTTT. The V gene is TRBV14, the J gene TRBJ2-3; D is uncertain. Germline lookup yields CDR1 SGHDN and CDR2 FVKESK. The V end was cut by 0 bases, the J end by 1 base, with 5 bases between. This CDR3 contains 14 residues.

This clonotype occurred a few times. The chain joins TRBV7-9 to TRBJ2-6; TRBD1 agrees at 8 bases. The CDR3 extends over 16 amino acids. From germline, CDR1 is SEHNR and CDR2 FQNEAQ (reference sequence). With V trimmed by 3 bases and J by 0 bases, 1 base remained unmatched. The CDR3 DNA is TGTGCCAGCAGCTTCACAGGGGGCTCTGGGGCCAACGTCCTGACTTTC. Protein product: CASSFTGGSGANVLTF.

J is TRBJ2-1 and V is TRBV10-3, with D hard to call. Germline CDR1 reads ENHRY; CDR2 reads SYGVKD. V lost 4 bases, J lost 8 bases, and 6 bases lay in between. The CDR3 spans 11 residues. Written as DNA, the CDR3 is TGTGCCATCAGTGTCGCCGATGAGCAGTTCTTC. This codes for CAISVADEQFF.

J is TRBJ2-5 and V is TRBV19; 9 bases line up with TRBD2. With V trimmed by 3 bases and J by 5 bases, 7 bases remained unmatched. Germline V gene sequence: CDR1 LNHDA, CDR2 SQIVND (reference sequence). This CDR3 has 15 residues. The CDR3 nucleotides are TGTGCCAGTAGTATTGATAGCGGGAGCTCGGAGACCCAGTACTTC. Protein: CASSIDSGSSETQYF.

This clonotype has more than one count but fewer than ten. This chain uses TRBV2 with TRBJ2-2; D ambiguous. The CDR3 length is 14 residues. V gave up 10 bases and J gave up 0 bases, with 12 bases separating them. The germline gives CDR1 SNHLY, CDR2 FYNNEI. This chain's CDR3 is CATSLITNTGELFF. DNA for the CDR3: TGTGCCACCTCGCTAATCACGAACACCGGGGAGCTGTTTTTT.

Ten or more counts support this clonotype. The chain is built from TRBV28 and TRBJ2-3; D is tentatively TRBD1 or TRBD2 (5 bases each). CDR1 and CDR2 (germline): MDHEN, SYDVKM. This CDR3 has 13 residues. V was cut by 6 bases and J by 9 bases, with 16 bases left in between. In DNA, the CDR3 is TGTGCCAGCAGAGTTTCGTTTAGGGACACGCAGTATTTT. Protein: CASRVSFRDTQYF.

The chain uses TRBV2 and TRBJ2-5, with a tentative D call TRBD2 (7 bases). Germline CDR1 reads SNHLY; CDR2 reads FYNNEI. The CDR3 runs to 15 residues. Trimming removed 7 bases at V and 2 bases at J, with 17 bases between. For the CDR3, the DNA is TGTGCCAGCAAGGGGGGGGGGGTCCCTCAAGAGACCCAGTACTTC. As protein: CASKGGGVPQETQYF.

A few counts support this clonotype. The chain uses TRBV9 and TRBJ2-1; D is possibly TRBD2 (5 bases). The germline V gene encodes CDR1 SGDLS and CDR2 YYNGEE. The CDR3 loop spans 15 amino acids. V lost 0 bases and J 0 bases, leaving 7 bases between the germline ends. The CDR3 nucleotides are TGTGCCAGCAGCGTAGATAGCGTCTCCTACAATGAGCAGTTCTTC. Translation gives CASSVDSVSYNEQFF.

V usage is TRBV29-1 and J usage is TRBJ1-2, with a tentative D call TRBD1 (5 bases). Germline CDR1 is SQVTM and CDR2 is ANQGSEA. The V gene lost 0 bases and the J gene lost 5 bases, with 13 bases spanning the gap. This CDR3 region has 14 residues. The CDR3 reads CSVEEDILGYGYTF. As DNA, the CDR3 is TGCAGCGTTGAAGAGGACATTCTGGGGTATGGCTACACCTTC.

The V call is TRBV27, the J call TRBJ2-7; 13 positions agree with TRBD2. Looked up from germline, CDR1 is MNHEY and CDR2 is SMNVEV (reference sequence). The CDR3 is 16 residues long. Losses at the gene ends were 6 bases for V and 4 bases for J; bases not matched to a gene: 9. The CDR3 sequence: CASSPVLAGGPYEQYF. DNA of the CDR3: TGTGCCAGCAGCCCCGTACTAGCGGGAGGGCCTTACGAGCAGTACTTC.

This clonotype showed up just once. The rearrangement joins TRBV3-1 to TRBJ1-1, with 9 nucleotides matching TRBD1. The CDR3 runs 14 residues. V trimming: 9 bases; J trimming: 4 bases; junction bases outside the gene matches: 9. Germline V lookup: CDR1 LGHDT, CDR2 YNNKEL (reference sequence). CDR3 DNA: TGTGCCAGTAGTACAGGGGGCCGGGTCACTGAAGCTTTCTTT. Protein product: CASSTGGRVTEAFF.

This clonotype was seen repeatedly, ten times or more. This rearrangement joins TRBV4-3 to TRBJ1-2; maybe TRBD1 (6 bases). V lost 0 bases and J 3 bases, leaving 14 bases between the germline ends. The germline V gene has CDR1 LGHNA and CDR2 YSLEER. The length of the CDR3 is 16 residues. The CDR3 spells CASSQDGTGRYYGYTF. The CDR3 DNA follows: TGCGCCAGCAGCCAAGATGGAACAGGGAGGTACTATGGCTACACCTTC.

V gene TRBV2 combines with J gene TRBJ2-2; D is possibly TRBD2 (6 bases). This CDR3 spans 18 amino acids. The germline gives CDR1 SNHLY, CDR2 FYNNEI. Trimming took 7 bases from V and 0 from J, leaving 21 bases between them. CDR3 in amino acids: CASIPLAQDLANTGELFF. In nucleotides, the CDR3 is TGTGCCAGCATTCCCCTAGCGCAGGACCTAGCGAACACCGGGGAGCTGTTTTTT.

This clonotype has a count of ten or more. This chain links TRBV28 with TRBJ1-2, with D possibly matching TRBD1 (6 bases). Germline V gene data show CDR1 as MDHEN and CDR2 as SYDVKM. The CDR3 has 15 residues. V lost 5 bases and J lost 3, with 16 bases in between. CDR3 protein: CASSPRQAGDYGYTF. The CDR3 DNA reads TGTGCCAGCAGTCCACGACAAGCAGGGGACTATGGCTACACCTTC.

The V gene is TRBV7-9, the J gene TRBJ1-6, with TRBD1 as a possible D gene (5 bases). The CDR3 has 17 residues. V dropped 2 bases and J dropped 5 bases, with 16 bases sitting between them. Germline values: CDR1 SEHNR, CDR2 FQNEAQ (reference sequence). The CDR3 coding sequence is TGTGCCAGCAGCTTATCCAAACCGGGGGGGAATAATTCACCCCTCCACTTT. Protein: CASSLSKPGGNNSPLHF.

In this sample, this clonotype turned up a few times. CDR3 amino acids: CASSRTGGFSPLHF. The CDR3, as DNA: TGTGCCAGCAGCAGGACCGGGGGATTTTCACCCCTCCACTTT. J is TRBJ1-6 and V is TRBV28; TRBD1 might be the D (5 bases). There are 14 residues in the CDR3. V was trimmed by 6 bases and J by 9 bases, leaving 15 bases between them. Germline CDR1 reads MDHEN; CDR2 reads SYDVKM.

In DNA, the CDR3 is TGCGCCAGCAGCCAAGCCCCAATGGGAGGCGCGGATACGCAGTATTTT. Translated: CASSQAPMGGADTQYF. The genes are TRBV4-1 and TRBJ2-3, with a possible D match to TRBD2 (6 bases). V gave up 1 base and J gave up 6 bases, with 17 bases separating them. There are 16 residues in the CDR3. Germline assignment: CDR1 MGHRA and CDR2 YSYEKL.

This clonotype came up many times. V and J are TRBV11-1 and TRBJ2-7; unclear D gene. V lost 3 bases, J lost 4 bases, and 10 bases lay in between. Germline V lookup: CDR1 SGHAT, CDR2 FQDESV (reference sequence). CDR3 length: 13 residues. The CDR3 is CASSFWGAYEQYF. The DNA of the CDR3 is TGTGCCAGCAGCTTTTGGGGTGCTTACGAGCAGTACTTC.

The V gene is TRBV7-9, the J gene TRBJ2-3; D is uncertain. CDR3 length: 12 residues. The germline gives CDR1 SEHNR, CDR2 FQNEAQ (reference sequence). Trimming left V 4 bases short and J 4 bases short, with 6 bases between. Here the CDR3 DNA reads TGTGCCAGCAGCTACTATTCAGATACGCAGTATTTT. Translated, it gives CASSYYSDTQYF.

There are many counts of this clonotype. The rearrangement joins TRBV2 to TRBJ2-1, with D hard to call. Trimming took 5 bases from V and 2 from J, leaving 1 base between them. This CDR3 has 11 amino acids. Germline V CDR1 and CDR2: SNHLY, FYNNEI. The CDR3 loop is CASSPYNEQFF. As DNA, the CDR3 is TGTGCCAGCAGTCCCTACAATGAGCAGTTCTTC.

This clonotype was seen ten or more times. This rearrangement joins TRBV20-1 to TRBJ2-3, with TRBD2 matching over 7 bases. CDR1 and CDR2 from the germline V gene are DFQATT and SNEGSKA (reference sequence). The V and J ends lost 0 bases and 2 bases, in that order; junction bases with no gene match: 8. The CDR3 sequence is 16 residues long. CDR3 nucleotides: TGCAGTGCTAGAGATCGCCTAGCGGTATTCACAGATACGCAGTATTTT. Protein: CSARDRLAVFTDTQYF.

This clonotype was seen many times. The gene calls are TRBV6-6 and TRBJ2-5, with 8 bases aligning to TRBD1. The germline gives CDR1 MNHNY, CDR2 SVGAGI (reference sequence). The CDR3 runs 15 residues. Germline trimming cut 2 bases from V and 5 bases from J; bases unmatched to any gene: 7. This chain's CDR3 is CASSYGRGLGETQYF. The CDR3 DNA is TGTGCCAGCAGTTACGGCAGGGGGCTCGGGGAGACCCAGTACTTC.

Ten or more counts support this clonotype. The chain combines TRBV6-1 with TRBJ1-6, with 7 bases matching TRBD1. Germline V CDR1 and CDR2: MNHNS, SASEGT. Trimming removed 7 bases from V and 6 bases from J; junction bases left unmatched: 15. The CDR3 consists of 17 residues. The CDR3 region is CASMKVEGGQVNSPLHF. Here the CDR3 DNA reads TGTGCCAGCATGAAGGTTGAGGGAGGACAGGTTAATTCACCCCTCCACTTT.

The V and J genes are TRBV12-5 and TRBJ2-7, with TRBD1 matching 7 bases. The CDR3 totals 14 residues. CDR1 is LGHNT, CDR2 FRNRAP, per germline. Trimming cost V 6 bases and J 7 bases; bases outside gene matches: 12. The CDR3 reads CASGGEGAFFEQYF. The CDR3 region has the DNA TGTGCTAGTGGAGGAGAGGGGGCATTTTTTGAGCAGTACTTC.

This clonotype was detected many times. The chain couples TRBV11-2 to TRBJ2-5; weak D call: TRBD2 (6 bases). This CDR3 is 16 amino acids long. Germline V CDR1 and CDR2: SGHAT, FQNNGV. V was shortened by 2 bases and J by 1 base, with 14 bases between the two germline ends. The CDR3 bases are TGTGCCAGCAGCTTATATGGTAGCGGCAGCCAAGAGACCCAGTACTTC. It translates to CASSLYGSGSQETQYF.

In this sample, this clonotype turned up many times. J is TRBJ2-2 and V is TRBV30; TRBD1 might be the D (5 bases). V lost 3 bases and J lost 6, with 14 bases in between. The CDR3 runs to 14 residues. Germline V gene sequence: CDR1 GTSNPN, CDR2 SVGIG (reference sequence). The CDR3 DNA follows: TGTGCCTGGAGATACGGCAGGGTGTCCGGGGAGCTGTTTTTT. Its protein is CAWRYGRVSGELFF.

At least ten counts were recorded for this clonotype. The chain joins TRBV5-8 to TRBJ2-7, with 8 bases aligning to TRBD2. Germline V gene data show CDR1 as SGHTS and CDR2 as YDEGEE. This CDR3 comprises 12 residues. Here the CDR3 reads CASGGSSYEQYF. In nucleotides, the CDR3 is TGTGCTTCGGGGGGGAGCTCCTACGAGCAGTACTTC.

This clonotype was observed many times. The chain employs TRBV6-1 and TRBJ1-1; D gene unclear. The ends were cut back, 2 bases at V and 4 bases at J, with 14 bases in the middle. Germline V lookup: CDR1 MNHNS, CDR2 SASEGT. This CDR3 spans 15 amino acids. The CDR3 DNA reads TGTGCCAGCAGTGAAAAGGAGACCGGGTCCACTGAAGCTTTCTTT. Translation gives CASSEKETGSTEAFF.

V and J are TRBV4-1 and TRBJ2-1; weak D call: TRBD2 (6 bases). The CDR3 has 13 residues. V gave up 7 bases and J gave up 7 bases, with 14 bases separating them. Germline loops: CDR1 MGHRA, CDR2 YSYEKL. This chain's CDR3 is CASIPPGGNEQFF. The CDR3 nucleotides are TGCGCCAGCATTCCGCCAGGAGGGAATGAGCAGTTCTTC.

This sequence joins TRBV7-2 and TRBJ1-2, with 7 bases that match TRBD1. Germline values: CDR1 SGHTA, CDR2 FQGNSA. Trimming removed 4 bases from V and 2 bases from J; junction bases left unmatched: 10. This CDR3 has 16 residues. The CDR3 region has the DNA TGTGCCAGCAGCTCCAGGGGGGCCTGGGACAACTATGGCTACACCTTC. Translating gives CASSSRGAWDNYGYTF.

This clonotype was found many times. The CDR3 loop is CASSELRGDNQPQHF. In DNA form, the CDR3 reads TGTGCCAGCAGTGAACTACGCGGTGACAATCAGCCCCAGCATTTT. V and J are TRBV6-1 and TRBJ1-5, with D unclear. This CDR3 is 15 amino acids long. The V gene's germline CDR1 is MNHNS and CDR2 SASEGT. V lost 2 bases and J 3 bases, leaving 11 bases between the germline ends.